This T cell receptor beta chain is from a study of cytomegalovirus exposure and HLA in healthy donors. This clone was seen more than once but under ten times. With V trimmed by 2 bases and J by 3 bases, 12 bases remained unmatched. The CDR3 is made up of 17 amino acids. CDR1 and CDR2 (germline): MNHNS, SASEGT. The PCR ran on 60 Vbeta and 13 Jbeta primers. Generated by immunoSEQ multiplex PCR, the TCRdb table keeps only in-frame clones and is missing some. The data contain about 160,000 clones, over 70% of them singletons. Source material: PBMCs. The V call is TRBV6-1, the J call TRBJ2-7; 8 bases agree with TRBD1. The TCR sequence derives from a man aged 30 to 45 in good health and CMV-seronegative. The CDR3 nucleotides read TGTGCCAGCAGTGAATTAACAGGGGGAGTCAGAGGCTACGAGCAGTACTTC. It yields the protein CASSELTGGVRGYEQYF.